These 21 T cell receptor beta chains were all obtained from the same sample, sequenced in a study of blood T cell repertoires in COVID-19. Data came from immunoSEQ multiplex PCR; TCRdb stores just in-frame clones and leaves some out. The sample carries over 150,000 clones, approximately 80% recorded once. Sample: PBMCs or T cells enriched from blood (not recorded which). All receptors derive from a woman aged 50 to 60 who had recovered from COVID-19.

The chain has TRBV25-1 and TRBJ1-6, with 7 bases aligning to TRBD1. The CDR3 covers 13 residues. Germline V gene lookup returns CDR1 MGHDK and CDR2 SYGVNS. V dropped 7 bases and J dropped 11; count of bases not matched to a gene: 8. CDR3 bases: TGTGCCAGCACCTCCAGGGGGAGTACACCCCTCCACTTT. This translates into CASTSRGSTPLHF.

The gene calls are TRBV20-1 and TRBJ2-2, with 8 bases matching TRBD2. V was clipped by 3 bases and J by 4 bases; unmatched bases: 4. CDR1 and CDR2 (germline): DFQATT, SNEGSKA (reference sequence). The CDR3 has 14 amino acids. DNA of the CDR3: TGCAGTGCTAGTCGGGGGGGCGGCACCGGGGAGCTGTTTTTT. It encodes CSASRGGGTGELFF.

The rearrangement uses TRBV7-7 and TRBJ2-3, with D perhaps matching TRBD1 (5 bases). This CDR3 has 13 residues. Germline V gives CDR1 SSHAT, CDR2 FNYEAQ (reference sequence). Trimming removed 4 bases at V and 9 bases at J, with 14 bases between. CDR3 in amino acids: CASSSLQATTQYF. CDR3 bases: TGTGCCAGCAGCTCCTTACAGGCTACCACGCAGTATTTT.

This chain connects TRBV12-3 or TRBV12-4 to TRBJ2-1, with D tentatively TRBD1 (6 bases). V dropped 8 bases and J dropped 8 bases, with 16 bases sitting between them. CDR3 length: 13 residues. The chain's CDR3 is CASGRGSRYEQFF. The CDR3 coding sequence is TGTGCCAGCGGTAGGGGGAGCCGCTATGAGCAGTTCTTC.

A few counts support this clone. The chain links TRBV7-9 to TRBJ1-5; D gene ambiguous. CDR3 size: 14 residues. Trimming removed 8 bases at V and 4 bases at J, with 15 bases between. Germline CDR1 is SEHNR and CDR2 is FQNEAQ (reference sequence). The CDR3 region has the DNA TGTGCCAGCCAACCCGGGATCCTAAATCAGCCCCAGCATTTT. It codes for CASQPGILNQPQHF.

This clone turned up a few times. The gene calls are TRBV28 and TRBJ1-3; no clear D. Trimming shortened V by 5 bases and J by 0 bases, and 11 bases separated the two germline ends. The CDR3 runs to 15 residues. Per germline, CDR1 MDHEN and CDR2 SYDVKM. In DNA, the CDR3 is TGTGCCAGCAGTCCACCGGGAACCTCTGGAAACACCATATATTTT. It specifies CASSPPGTSGNTIYF.

Sample share makes this clone medium-sized. This chain connects TRBV29-1 to TRBJ2-2; a weak D match, TRBD2 (6 bases). Germline CDR1 is SQVTM and CDR2 is ANQGSEA. This CDR3 has 14 residues. V lost 4 bases to trimming and J lost 1 base, with 10 bases between them. CDR3 protein: CSVAERVNTGELFF. Written as DNA, the CDR3 is TGCAGCGTTGCCGAGCGGGTGAACACCGGGGAGCTGTTTTTT.

This chain uses TRBV5-1 with TRBJ1-3; D is ambiguous. This CDR3 region has 11 residues. Germline CDR1 SGHRS, CDR2 YFSETQ. V was cut by 3 bases and J by 7 bases, with 5 bases left in between. The chain's CDR3 is CASSSSNTIYF. The DNA of the CDR3 is TGCGCCAGCAGCTCATCCAACACCATATATTTT. The entire variable domain, with the rest obtained from reference TRBV5-1 and TRBJ1-3, is as follows: KAGVTQTPRYLIKTRGQQVTLSCSPISGHRSVSWYQQTPGQGLQFLFEYFSETQRNKGNFPGRFSGRQFSNSRSEMNVSTLELGDSALYLCASSSSNTIYFGEGSWLTVV.

The V and J genes are TRBV18 and TRBJ2-7; 10 bases align to TRBD2. J gave up 3 bases and V 3 bases, and 5 bases lay outside the gene matches. Germline CDR1 reads KGHSH; CDR2 reads LQKENI. The CDR3 runs 15 residues. The CDR3 DNA reads as TGTGCCAGCTCACCTGGACTAGCGGACCTCTACGAGCAGTACTTC. As protein: CASSPGLADLYEQYF.

The CDR3 loop is CAWRTGIAATDEQYF. The CDR3 DNA reads as TGTGCCTGGAGGACAGGGATTGCCGCTACTGACGAGCAGTACTTC. This chain uses TRBV30 with TRBJ2-7; 7 bases are shared with TRBD1. The CDR3 covers 15 residues. CDR1 is GTSNPN and CDR2 is SVGIG in the germline V gene (reference sequence). V trimming: 3 bases; J trimming: 5 bases; junction bases outside the gene matches: 13. The full variable domain, its missing parts supplied by reference TRBV30 and TRBJ2-7, is SQTIHQWPATLVQPVGSPLSLECTVEGTSNPNLYWYRQAAGRGLQLLFYSVGIGQISSEVPQNLSASRPQDRQFILSSKKLLLSDSGFYLCAWRTGIAATDEQYFGPGTRLTVT.

This clone was counted a single time. V usage is TRBV10-1 and J usage is TRBJ2-1; 7 bases are a match to TRBD1. The length of the CDR3 is 15 residues. Germline CDR1 and CDR2: WNHNN and SYGVQD (reference sequence). V shed 8 bases, J shed 6 bases, and the junction held 13 bases outside the gene matches. In DNA, the CDR3 is TGCGCCAGCGCCCCAGGGACAGCACCTCGCAATGAGCAGTTCTTC. This translates into CASAPGTAPRNEQFF.

V is TRBV28 and J is TRBJ1-3; possibly TRBD1 for D (6 bases). Germline loops: CDR1 MDHEN, CDR2 SYDVKM. CDR3 length: 14 amino acids. The V end lost 6 bases, the J end lost 2 bases, and 11 bases lay between the germline ends. DNA of the CDR3: TGTGCCAGCAGGCTCGGGGGGCCTGGAAACACCATATATTTT. Its protein product is CASRLGGPGNTIYF.

This clone turned up a few times. V usage is TRBV2 and J usage is TRBJ1-6; D gene unclear. The ends were cut back, 7 bases at V and 2 bases at J, with 6 bases in the middle. The CDR3 spans 13 residues. The germline V gene has CDR1 SNHLY and CDR2 FYNNEI. In nucleotides, the CDR3 is TGTGCCAGCACAGGCACCTATAATTCACCCCTCCACTTT. As protein: CASTGTYNSPLHF.

The chain links TRBV28 to TRBJ2-7, with D perhaps TRBD2 (6 bases). Trimming shortened V by 6 bases and J by 2 bases, and 20 bases separated the two germline ends. The germline gives CDR1 MDHEN, CDR2 SYDVKM. CDR3 length equals 16 residues. The CDR3 region has the DNA TGTGCCAGCAGCCTCCTGGGAGGAGGGAATCCCTACGAGCAGTACTTC. It codes for CASSLLGGGNPYEQYF.

The CDR3 is CAITQSVRDNEQFF. DNA of the CDR3: TGTGCCATCACCCAGAGCGTCAGGGACAATGAGCAGTTCTTC. The chain is built from TRBV10-3 and TRBJ2-1; possible D gene TRBD1, 5 bases. The V end lost 7 bases, the J end lost 5 bases, and 15 bases lay between the germline ends. The length of the CDR3 is 14 residues. Germline-derived CDR1 and CDR2 are ENHRY and SYGVKD.

The rearrangement links TRBV2 to TRBJ1-5; a possible D gene is TRBD1 (6 bases). This CDR3 has 14 amino acids. Trimming removed 7 bases at V and 5 bases at J, with 15 bases between. Germline lookup yields CDR1 SNHLY and CDR2 FYNNEI. CDR3 sequence (DNA): TGTGCCAGCAATAGCAGGGGATCGGATCAGCCCCAGCATTTT. This gives the protein CASNSRGSDQPQHF.

The chain uses TRBV28 and TRBJ2-7; 11 nucleotides match TRBD2. Germline V gene sequence: CDR1 MDHEN, CDR2 SYDVKM. This CDR3 comprises 15 residues. V lost 5 bases and J lost 3; bases outside the gene matches: 6. The CDR3 coding sequence is TGTGCCAGCAGTCCCCCGGGACTAGCGGACTACGAGCAGTACTTC. Translation gives CASSPPGLADYEQYF.

The chain combines TRBV4-2 with TRBJ2-7, with 9 positions matching TRBD2. The ends lost 4 bases at V and 3 bases at J; junction bases unmatched: 10. CDR1 and CDR2 (germline): LGHNA, YNFKEQ. The CDR3 sequence is 16 residues long. The CDR3: CASSPQTSGGGYEQYF. The DNA of the CDR3 is TGTGCCAGCAGCCCCCAGACTAGCGGAGGGGGCTACGAGCAGTACTTC.

This clone was counted only a few times. In the same sample, other DNA sequences code for this CDR3. DNA of the CDR3: TGTGCCAGCAGCCCATCGGGACAGCCCCAGCATTTT. The encoded protein is CASSPSGQPQHF. The V and J genes are TRBV28 and TRBJ1-5; D unclear. Germline CDR1 reads MDHEN; CDR2 reads SYDVKM. Trimming stripped 6 bases from V and 7 bases from J, with 10 bases between. The CDR3 loop spans 12 amino acids.

Written as DNA, the CDR3 is TGTGCCAGTAAACCCAGACAGTACGGGGGTAATCAGCCCCAGCATTTT. Protein: CASKPRQYGGNQPQHF. The chain links TRBV19 to TRBJ1-5, with D maybe TRBD1 (5 bases). The CDR3 is 16 residues long. In germline, CDR1 is LNHDA, CDR2 SQIVND (reference sequence). Trimming left V 7 bases short and J 4 bases short, with 20 bases between.

CDR3 coding DNA: TGTGCCACCGCACCGACTAGCGGGAGCGGCAATGAGCAGTTCTTC. Amino acids: CATAPTSGSGNEQFF. The J gene is TRBJ2-1, the V gene TRBV19; 12 nucleotides agree with TRBD2. The germline V gene has CDR1 LNHDA and CDR2 SQIVND (reference sequence). This CDR3 has 15 amino acids. V lost 10 bases, J lost 6 bases, and 10 bases stayed unmatched.